This TCR beta chain came from a study of regulatory T cells in long-lasting Graves disease. V lost 4 bases to trimming and J lost 4 bases, with 14 bases between them. The CDR3 is made up of 16 amino acids. Germline assignment: CDR1 SNHLY and CDR2 FYNNEI. To make TCR beta libraries, researchers used iRepertoire HTBI primers and Arm-PCR of CDR3 regions. TCRdb independently ran MiXCR on the multiplex PCR reads; one entry per CDR3 protein. In the table there are 560,000 or so distinct CDR3 sequences, 15% to 20% of which are singletons. Time point indicated: newly diagnosed GD, antithyroid drugs for less than 3 months. Making the TCR library involved RNA that had been extracted from PBMCs. These data were likewise used in another study, on T cells in Graves' hyperthyroidism and ophthalmopathy. That study reports: Most expanded thyroid clonotypes above 0.001 also appeared in blood.

This sequence was found in a man younger than 35 with Graves disease. The sample was peripheral blood mononuclear cells (PBMCs), taken at new diagnosis, from a patient treated with antithyroid drugs. This sequence joins TRBV2 and TRBJ1-6, with TRBD1 as a possible D gene (6 bases). CDR3 sequence (DNA): TGTGCCAGCAGTGGGACAGCCCCCGTTTATAATTCACCCCTCCACTTT. Residues: CASSGTAPVYNSPLHF.